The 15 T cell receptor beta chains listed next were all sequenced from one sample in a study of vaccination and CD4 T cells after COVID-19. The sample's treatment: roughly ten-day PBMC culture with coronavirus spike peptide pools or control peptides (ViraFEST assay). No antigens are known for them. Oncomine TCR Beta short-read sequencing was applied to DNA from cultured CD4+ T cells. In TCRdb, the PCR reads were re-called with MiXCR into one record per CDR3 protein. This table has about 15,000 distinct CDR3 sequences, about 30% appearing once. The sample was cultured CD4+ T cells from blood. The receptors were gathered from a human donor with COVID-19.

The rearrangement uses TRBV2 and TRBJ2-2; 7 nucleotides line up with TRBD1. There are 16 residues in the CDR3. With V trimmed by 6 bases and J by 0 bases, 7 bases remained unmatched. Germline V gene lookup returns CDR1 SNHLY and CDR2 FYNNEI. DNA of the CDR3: TGTGCCAGCAGAACGGACAGGCGCGCGAACACCGGGGAGCTGTTTTTT. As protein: CASRTDRRANTGELFF. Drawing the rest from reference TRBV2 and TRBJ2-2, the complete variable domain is EPEVTQTPSHQVTQMGQEVILRCVPISNHLYFYWYRQILGQKVEFLVSFYNNEISEKSEIFDDQFSVERPDGSNFTLKIRSTKLEDSAMYFCASRTDRRANTGELFFGEGSRLTVL.

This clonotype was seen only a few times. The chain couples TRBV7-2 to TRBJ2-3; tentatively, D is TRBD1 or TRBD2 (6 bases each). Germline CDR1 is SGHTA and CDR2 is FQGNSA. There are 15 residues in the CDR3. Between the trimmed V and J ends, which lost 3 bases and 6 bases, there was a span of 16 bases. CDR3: CASSFRAGEVDTQYF. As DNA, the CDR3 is TGTGCCAGCAGCTTCCGGGCAGGGGAGGTGGATACGCAGTATTTT.

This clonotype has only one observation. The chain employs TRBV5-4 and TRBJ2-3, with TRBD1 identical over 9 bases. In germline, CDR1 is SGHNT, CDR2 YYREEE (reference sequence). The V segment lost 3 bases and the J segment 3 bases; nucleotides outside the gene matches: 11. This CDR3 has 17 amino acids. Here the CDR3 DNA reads TGTGCCAGCAGCTCTACAGGGGGCGCGAGGTTTACAGATACGCAGTATTTT. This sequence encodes CASSSTGGARFTDTQYF.

CDR3 nucleotide sequence: TGTGCCAGCAGCTTAGACGGTCGGAGTCAAGAGACCCAGTACTTC. It encodes CASSLDGRSQETQYF. This chain joins TRBV11-2 and TRBJ2-5, with D unresolved. V shed 0 bases and J shed 2 bases, with 10 bases lying between them. This CDR3 is 15 amino acids long. In germline, CDR1 is SGHAT, CDR2 FQNNGV.

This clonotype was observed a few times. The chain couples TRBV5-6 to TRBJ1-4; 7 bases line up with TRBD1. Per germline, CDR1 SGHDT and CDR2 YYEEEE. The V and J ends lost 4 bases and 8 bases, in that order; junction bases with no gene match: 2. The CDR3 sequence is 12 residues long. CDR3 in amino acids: CASSRDSEKLFF. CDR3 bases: TGTGCCAGCAGCCGGGACAGCGAAAAACTGTTTTTT.

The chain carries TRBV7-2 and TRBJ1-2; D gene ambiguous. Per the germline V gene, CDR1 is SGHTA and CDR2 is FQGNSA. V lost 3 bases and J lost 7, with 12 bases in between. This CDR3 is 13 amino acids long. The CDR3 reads CASSLAGARGYTF. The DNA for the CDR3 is TGTGCCAGCAGCTTGGCGGGAGCGCGTGGCTACACCTTC.

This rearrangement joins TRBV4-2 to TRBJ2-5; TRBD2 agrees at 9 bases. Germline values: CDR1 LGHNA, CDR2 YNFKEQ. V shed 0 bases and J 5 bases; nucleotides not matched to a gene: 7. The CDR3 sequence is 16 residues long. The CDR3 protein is CASSQEGGGARETQYF. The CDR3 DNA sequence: TGTGCCAGCAGCCAAGAAGGCGGGGGGGCCCGGGAGACCCAGTACTTC.

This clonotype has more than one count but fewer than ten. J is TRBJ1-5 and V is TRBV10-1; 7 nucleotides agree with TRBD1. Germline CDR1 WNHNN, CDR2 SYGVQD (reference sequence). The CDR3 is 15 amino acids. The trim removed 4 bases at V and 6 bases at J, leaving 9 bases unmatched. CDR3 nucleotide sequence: TGCGCCAGCAGTGGGGGTACAGGGGATTCTCAGCCCCAGCATTTT. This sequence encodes CASSGGTGDSQPQHF.

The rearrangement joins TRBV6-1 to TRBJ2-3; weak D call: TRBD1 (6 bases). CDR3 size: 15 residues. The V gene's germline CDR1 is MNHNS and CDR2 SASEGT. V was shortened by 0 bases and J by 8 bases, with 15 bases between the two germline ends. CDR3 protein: CASSEAAGLGATQYF. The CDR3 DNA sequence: TGTGCCAGCAGTGAAGCTGCAGGGCTGGGGGCTACGCAGTATTTT.

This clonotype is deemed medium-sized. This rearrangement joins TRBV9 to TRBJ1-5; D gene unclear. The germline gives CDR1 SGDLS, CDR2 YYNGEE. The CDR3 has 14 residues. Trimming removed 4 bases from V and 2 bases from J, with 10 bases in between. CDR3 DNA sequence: TGTGCCAGCAGCCAAGAAGGCGGCAATCAGCCCCAGCATTTT. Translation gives CASSQEGGNQPQHF. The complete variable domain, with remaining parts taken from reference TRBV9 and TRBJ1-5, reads DSGVTQTPKHLITATGQRVTLRCSPRSGDLSVYWYQQSLDQGLQFLIQYYNGEERAKGNILERFSAQQFPDLHSELNLSSLELGDSALYFCASSQEGGNQPQHFGDGTRLSIL.

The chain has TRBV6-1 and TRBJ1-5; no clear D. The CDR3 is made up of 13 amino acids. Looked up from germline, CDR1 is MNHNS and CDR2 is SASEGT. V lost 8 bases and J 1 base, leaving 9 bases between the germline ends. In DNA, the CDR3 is TGTGCCAGCCAGGCCAGGAGCAATCAGCCCCAGCATTTT. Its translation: CASQARSNQPQHF.

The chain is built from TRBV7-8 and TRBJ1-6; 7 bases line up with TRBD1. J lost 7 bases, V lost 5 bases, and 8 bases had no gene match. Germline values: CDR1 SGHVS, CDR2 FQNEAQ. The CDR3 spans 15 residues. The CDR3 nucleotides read TGTGCCAGCAGCCCGACAGGGTTTGCAAATTCACCCCTCCACTTT. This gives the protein CASSPTGFANSPLHF. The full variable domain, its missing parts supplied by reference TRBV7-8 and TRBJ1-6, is GAGVSQSPRYKVAKRGQDVALRCDPISGHVSLFWYQQALGQGPEFLTYFQNEAQLDKSGLPSDRFFAERPEGSVSTLKIQRTQQEDSAVYLCASSPTGFANSPLHFGNGTRLTVT.

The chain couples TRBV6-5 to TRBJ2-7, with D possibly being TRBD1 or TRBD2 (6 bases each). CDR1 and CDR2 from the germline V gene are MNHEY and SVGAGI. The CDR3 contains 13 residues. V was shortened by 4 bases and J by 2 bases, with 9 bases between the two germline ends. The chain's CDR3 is CASSLGGPYEQYF. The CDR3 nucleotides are TGTGCCAGCAGTTTAGGGGGGCCCTACGAGCAGTACTTC.

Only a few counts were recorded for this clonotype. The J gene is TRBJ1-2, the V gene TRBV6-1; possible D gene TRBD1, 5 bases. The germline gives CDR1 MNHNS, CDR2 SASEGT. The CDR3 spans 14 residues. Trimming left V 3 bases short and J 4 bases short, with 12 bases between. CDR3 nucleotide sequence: TGTGCCAGCAGTGATCCCGGGACTGGCTATGGCTACACCTTC. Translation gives CASSDPGTGYGYTF.

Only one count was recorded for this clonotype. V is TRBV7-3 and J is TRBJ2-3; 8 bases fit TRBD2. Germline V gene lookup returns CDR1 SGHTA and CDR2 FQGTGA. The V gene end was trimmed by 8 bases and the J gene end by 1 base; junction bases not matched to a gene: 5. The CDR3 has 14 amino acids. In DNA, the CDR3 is TGTGCCAGCTCTCGTAGCGGGGGCACAGATACGCAGTATTTT. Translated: CASSRSGGTDTQYF.